The source of this TCR beta chain is a study of technical replicates of blood from several donors. Profiling relied on immunoSEQ multiplex PCR, and the TCRdb table lists in-frame clones only, not all of them. The data contain roughly 59,000 clones, about 90% of them seen just once; the ten biggest clones take up about 5%. The CDR3 contains 23 residues. CDR1 and CDR2 from the germline V gene are SGDLS and YYNGEE. The ends lost 0 bases at V and 0 bases at J; junction bases unmatched: 21. The sequencing sample was made of PBMCs. V usage is TRBV9 and J usage is TRBJ1-6; 7 bases fit TRBD1. The source is a human donor in good health. Some clones in this sample may be carry-over from other donors' samples. The CDR3 loop reads CASSVAGEEELEQGHSYNSPLHF. Written as DNA, the CDR3 is TGTGCCAGCAGCGTAGCGGGAGAGGAGGAACTCGAACAGGGGCACTCCTATAATTCACCCCTCCACTTT.